The text below deals with one T cell receptor (beta chain). The data originate from a study of control samples from healthy donors and cancer patients. This CDR3 is built from 18 residues. Germline lookup yields CDR1 SGHRS and CDR2 YFSETQ. Trimming removed 0 bases at V and 0 bases at J, with 16 bases between. Assay used: immunoSEQ multiplex PCR; TCRdb lists only in-frame clones, some missing. The repertoire holds tens of thousands of clones, with 70% to 90% as singletons. Sample: blood. The chain employs TRBV5-1 and TRBJ1-3, with D unclear. The source of this sequence is a woman aged 55 to 70 in good health. The CDR3 DNA reads TGCGCCAGCAGCTTGGTACCCCCGGGGTCGGGCTCTGGAAACACCATATATTTT. Its protein product is CASSLVPPGSGSGNTIYF.